The 18 T cell receptor beta chains below were found in one sample sequenced in a study of Graves' ophthalmopathy and Graves' hyperthyroidism. Using RNA transcripts, the TCR beta CDR3 regions were amplified. First-round RT-PCR with HTBI primers preceded a second-round multiplex PCR. Each CDR3 protein is one row after TCRdb ran MiXCR on the multiplex PCR reads. The sample yields around 1.1 million distinct CDR3 sequences, less than 45% seen once. Sequencing was performed on peripheral blood or thyroid tissue (not recorded which). The receptors stem from an adult man with Graves' hyperthyroidism.

This clonotype was counted between two and nine times. The gene calls are TRBV18 and TRBJ1-1; no firm D call. Germline CDR1 KGHSH, CDR2 LQKENI. The CDR3 is 14 residues long. Trimming took off 1 base at V and 1 base at J, with 7 bases between the two ends. CDR3 residues: CASSPLGKNTEAFF. In nucleotides, the CDR3 is TGTGCCAGCTCACCACTGGGGAAGAACACTGAAGCTTTCTTT.

This clonotype was observed many times. Germline is not matched at one junction end, which may reflect a read error. The chain has TRBV12-3 or TRBV12-4 and TRBJ1-5; D not resolved. CDR3 size: 14 residues. CDR3: CASSFGGLNQPQHF. The CDR3 DNA reads as TGCGCCAGCAGCTTCGGCGGGCTAAATCAGCCCCAGCATTTT.

This clonotype was observed at least ten times. This rearrangement joins TRBV2 to TRBJ1-2; no firm D call. This CDR3 contains 12 residues. Germline V gene lookup returns CDR1 SNHLY and CDR2 FYNNEI. V was cut by 6 bases and J by 6 bases, with 11 bases left in between. CDR3 sequence reads: CASSHPADGYTF. The CDR3 coding sequence is TGTGCCAGCAGCCATCCCGCGGATGGCTACACCTTC.

Concerning this clonotype itself: The limits of the CDR3 on the DNA are not certain, so only TCRdb's listed CDR3 is given. The chain links TRBV25-1 to TRBJ1-1. The CDR3 has 15 residues if both end residues are counted. CDR1 MGHDK and CDR2 SYGVNS come from the germline V gene. The CDR3 sequence is CACSASGEVGTEAFF.

Concerning this clonotype: A read error is possible here, since a much larger clone lies one base away. V usage is TRBV2 and J usage is TRBJ2-7; 7 nucleotides agree with TRBD1. The CDR3 covers 15 residues. In germline, CDR1 is SNHLY, CDR2 FYNNEI. With V trimmed by 6 bases and J by 7 bases, 15 bases remained unmatched. CDR3: CASSRREQQTGEQYF. DNA for the CDR3: TGTGCCAGCAGCCGCCGCGAACAACAGACAGGGGAGCAGTACTTC.

This clonotype was counted at least ten times. The chain uses TRBV9 and TRBJ2-7; TRBD2 might be the D (6 bases). CDR1 is SGDLS, CDR2 YYNGEE, per germline. This CDR3 has 14 residues. Deletions cut 4 bases from V and 3 bases from J, with 14 bases between. The CDR3 region is CASSPRLVDYEQYF. CDR3 coding DNA: TGTGCCAGCAGCCCACGACTAGTAGACTACGAGCAGTACTTC.

The V call is TRBV19, the J call TRBJ2-2; 10 bases match TRBD2. V gave up 5 bases and J gave up 0 bases; unmatched junction bases: 6. The CDR3 covers 17 residues. The germline V gene encodes CDR1 LNHDA and CDR2 SQIVND (reference sequence). CDR3 sequence (DNA): TGTGCCAGTAGTTCTTGGACTAGCGGAACGAACACCGGGGAGCTGTTTTTT. As protein: CASSSWTSGTNTGELFF.

The chain couples TRBV4-1 to TRBJ1-1; no reliable D call. The CDR3 extends over 15 amino acids. Trimming stripped 6 bases from V and 3 bases from J, with 17 bases between. In germline, CDR1 is MGHRA, CDR2 YSYEKL. The CDR3 loop is CASSKTEASDTEAFF. For the CDR3, the DNA is TGCGCCAGCAGTAAAACAGAAGCAAGTGACACTGAAGCTTTCTTT.

This clonotype has only a few counts. The chain carries TRBV7-2 and TRBJ2-7; TRBD1 matches at 11 bases. The CDR3 sequence is 14 residues long. J gave up 3 bases and V 7 bases, and 5 bases lay outside the gene matches. CDR1 and CDR2 (germline): SGHTA, FQGNSA. The CDR3, as DNA: TGTGCCAGCACCATGGGACAGGGGGTCTACGAGCAGTACTTC. It translates to CASTMGQGVYEQYF.

This clonotype appeared many times. The rearrangement joins TRBV7-2 to TRBJ1-2; 7 nucleotides line up with TRBD1. In germline, CDR1 is SGHTA, CDR2 FQGNSA. The V and J ends lost 5 bases and 7 bases, in that order; junction bases with no gene match: 7. CDR3 length: 13 amino acids. CDR3 in amino acids: CASSVGQVSGYTF. In DNA form, the CDR3 reads TGTGCCAGCAGCGTAGGACAGGTCTCTGGCTACACCTTC.

This chain connects TRBV12-3 or TRBV12-4 to TRBJ1-2; weak D call: TRBD1 (5 bases). The CDR3 runs to 13 residues. The V and J ends lost 6 bases and 4 bases respectively, with 12 bases between them. The CDR3 protein is CASSPRGVYGYTF. The DNA for the CDR3 is TGTGCCAGCAGCCCCCGGGGGGTCTATGGCTACACCTTC.

This clonotype showed up many times. This rearrangement joins TRBV5-1 to TRBJ2-5; no clear D gene. This CDR3 has 14 amino acids. The V and J ends lost 3 bases and 1 base respectively, with 10 bases between them. CDR1 SGHRS and CDR2 YFSETQ come from the germline V gene. CDR3 amino acids: CASSSYDTQETQYF. In nucleotides, the CDR3 is TGCGCCAGCAGCTCATACGACACCCAAGAGACCCAGTACTTC.

V gene TRBV7-6 combines with J gene TRBJ2-5, with 10 bases fitting TRBD2. After removal of 5 bases from V and 7 bases from J, the junction contained 10 bases not matched to a gene. Per germline, CDR1 SGHVS and CDR2 FNYEAQ. This CDR3 has 15 residues. CDR3 sequence (DNA): TGTGCCAGCAGCCCACTAGCGGGGATAACGCCGACCCAGTACTTC. Protein sequence: CASSPLAGITPTQYF.

The J gene is TRBJ2-7, the V gene TRBV13, with D maybe TRBD1 (5 bases). In germline, CDR1 is PRHDT, CDR2 FYEKMQ (reference sequence). Between the trimmed V and J ends, which lost 4 bases and 4 bases, there was a span of 17 bases. The CDR3 contains 15 residues. Here the CDR3 DNA reads TGTGCCAGCAGCTCCAGCAGGGTAGAGACTTACGAGCAGTACTTC. Its translation is CASSSSRVETYEQYF.

The gene calls are TRBV10-3 and TRBJ1-6; 7 bases align to TRBD1. The germline V gene has CDR1 ENHRY and CDR2 SYGVKD. J lost 4 bases, V lost 3 bases, and 3 bases had no gene match. The CDR3 is made up of 15 amino acids. The CDR3 is CAISDRTGYNSPLHF. CDR3 bases: TGTGCCATCAGTGACAGGACAGGTTATAATTCACCCCTCCACTTT.

Concerning this clonotype: A much larger clone differs from this one at a single base, so this may be a read error. The chain links TRBV7-8 to TRBJ1-5; D gene ambiguous. Germline CDR1 is SGHVS and CDR2 is FQNEAQ. This CDR3 has 13 amino acids. Trimming removed 2 bases from V and 2 bases from J, with 4 bases in between. The CDR3 loop reads CASSLMGNQPQHF. Written as DNA, the CDR3 is TGTGCCAGCAGCTTAATGGGCAATCAGCCCCAGCATTTT.

This chain connects TRBV24-1 to TRBJ1-1; 11 bases map to TRBD1. The germline V gene encodes CDR1 KGHDR and CDR2 SFDVKD. Trimming cost V 1 base and J 0 bases; bases outside gene matches: 6. CDR3 length: 18 amino acids. CDR3 DNA: TGTGCCACCAGTGATTTACGGACAGGGGGCCCCTTGAACACTGAAGCTTTCTTT. Protein sequence: CATSDLRTGGPLNTEAFF.

There are many counts of this clonotype. The genes are TRBV9 and TRBJ1-1, with D perhaps TRBD1 (5 bases). Per the germline V gene, CDR1 is SGDLS and CDR2 is YYNGEE. Trimming took 0 bases from V and 1 from J, leaving 7 bases between them. The CDR3 is made up of 14 amino acids. CDR3 amino acids: CASSVEGSNTEAFF. Here the CDR3 DNA reads TGTGCCAGCAGCGTAGAGGGGTCGAACACTGAAGCTTTCTTT.